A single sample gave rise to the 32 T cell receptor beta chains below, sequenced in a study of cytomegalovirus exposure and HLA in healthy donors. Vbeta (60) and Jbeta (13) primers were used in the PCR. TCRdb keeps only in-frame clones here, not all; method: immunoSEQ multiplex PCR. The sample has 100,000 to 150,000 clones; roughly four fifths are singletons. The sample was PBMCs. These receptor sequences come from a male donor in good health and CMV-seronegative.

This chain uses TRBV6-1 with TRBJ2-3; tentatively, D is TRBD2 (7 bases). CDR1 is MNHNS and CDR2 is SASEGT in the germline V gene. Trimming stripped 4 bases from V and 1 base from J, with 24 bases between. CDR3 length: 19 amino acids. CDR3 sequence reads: CASSGRWVGGGGRTDTQYF. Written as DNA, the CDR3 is TGTGCCAGCAGTGGCCGCTGGGTTGGGGGGGGCGGCCGCACAGATACGCAGTATTTT.

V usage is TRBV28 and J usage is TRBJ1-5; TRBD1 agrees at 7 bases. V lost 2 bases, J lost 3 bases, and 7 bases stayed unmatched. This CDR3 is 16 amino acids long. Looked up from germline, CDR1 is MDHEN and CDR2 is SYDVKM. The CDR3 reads CASSLNRGVDNQPQHF. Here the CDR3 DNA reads TGTGCCAGCAGTTTAAACAGGGGAGTCGACAATCAGCCCCAGCATTTT. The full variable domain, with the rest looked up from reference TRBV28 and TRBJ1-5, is DVKVTQSSRYLVKRTGEKVFLECVQDMDHENMFWYRQDPGLGLRLIYFSYDVKMKEKGDIPEGYSVSREKKERFSLILESASTNQTSMYLCASSLNRGVDNQPQHFGDGTRLSIL.

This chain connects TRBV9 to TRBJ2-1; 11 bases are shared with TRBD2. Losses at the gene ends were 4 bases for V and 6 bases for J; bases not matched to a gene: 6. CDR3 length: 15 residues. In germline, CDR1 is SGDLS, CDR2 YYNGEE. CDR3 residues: CASSPTSGGSNEQFF. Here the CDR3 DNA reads TGTGCCAGCAGCCCCACTAGCGGGGGATCCAATGAGCAGTTCTTC.

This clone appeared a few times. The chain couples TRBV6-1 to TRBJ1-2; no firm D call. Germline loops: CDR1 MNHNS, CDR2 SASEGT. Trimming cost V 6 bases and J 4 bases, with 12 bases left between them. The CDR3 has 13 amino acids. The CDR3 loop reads CASSQRDGYGYTF. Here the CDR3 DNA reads TGTGCCAGCAGCCAGCGAGACGGCTATGGCTACACCTTC.

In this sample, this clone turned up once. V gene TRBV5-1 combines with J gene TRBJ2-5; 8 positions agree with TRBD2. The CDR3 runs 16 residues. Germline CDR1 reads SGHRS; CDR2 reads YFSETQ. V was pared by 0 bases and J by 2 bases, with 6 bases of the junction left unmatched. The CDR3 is CASSLAGAGGQETQYF. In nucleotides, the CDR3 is TGCGCCAGCAGCTTGGCCGGGGCGGGGGGACAAGAGACCCAGTACTTC.

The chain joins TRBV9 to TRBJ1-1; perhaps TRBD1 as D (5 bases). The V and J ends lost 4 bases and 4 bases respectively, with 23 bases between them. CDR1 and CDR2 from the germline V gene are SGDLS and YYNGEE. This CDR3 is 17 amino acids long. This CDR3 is CASSPHPGELVATEAFF. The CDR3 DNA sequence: TGTGCCAGCAGCCCCCACCCGGGGGAATTGGTCGCCACTGAAGCTTTCTTT. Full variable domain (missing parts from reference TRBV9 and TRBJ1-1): DSGVTQTPKHLITATGQRVTLRCSPRSGDLSVYWYQQSLDQGLQFLIQYYNGEERAKGNILERFSAQQFPDLHSELNLSSLELGDSALYFCASSPHPGELVATEAFFGQGTRLTVV.

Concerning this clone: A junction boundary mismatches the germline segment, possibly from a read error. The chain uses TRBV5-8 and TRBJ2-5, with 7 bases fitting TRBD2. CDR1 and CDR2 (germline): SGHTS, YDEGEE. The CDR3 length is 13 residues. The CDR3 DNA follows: TGTGCCAGCAGATTGGGGGGGGATAAGACCCAGTACTTC. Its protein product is CASRLGGDKTQYF.

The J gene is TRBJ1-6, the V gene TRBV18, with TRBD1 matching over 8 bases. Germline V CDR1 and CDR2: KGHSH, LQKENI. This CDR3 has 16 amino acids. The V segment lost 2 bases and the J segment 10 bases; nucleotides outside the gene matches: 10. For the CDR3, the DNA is TGTGCCAGCTCACCAACTAGACAGGGGTTCGGATCACCCCTCCACTTT. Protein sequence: CASSPTRQGFGSPLHF.

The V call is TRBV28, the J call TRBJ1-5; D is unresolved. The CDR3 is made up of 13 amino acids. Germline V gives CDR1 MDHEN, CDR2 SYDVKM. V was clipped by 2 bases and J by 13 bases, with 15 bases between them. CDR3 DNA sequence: TGTGCCAGCAGTTTAGGCCACCCCCCTGTGCAGCATTTT. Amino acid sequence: CASSLGHPPVQHF.

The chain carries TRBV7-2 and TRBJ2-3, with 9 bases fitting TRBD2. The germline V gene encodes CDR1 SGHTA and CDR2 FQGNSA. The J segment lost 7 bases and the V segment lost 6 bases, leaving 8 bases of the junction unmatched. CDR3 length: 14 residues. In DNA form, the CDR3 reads TGTGCCAGCAGTTCGGGCGGGGGGGCTTATACGCAGTATTTT. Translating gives CASSSGGGAYTQYF.

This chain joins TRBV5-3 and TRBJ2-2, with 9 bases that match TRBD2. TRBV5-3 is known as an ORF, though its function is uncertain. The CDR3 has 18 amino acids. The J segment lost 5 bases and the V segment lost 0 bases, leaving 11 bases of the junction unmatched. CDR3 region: CARSLVLPSGMSTGELFF. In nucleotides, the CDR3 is TGTGCCAGAAGCTTGGTGCTCCCTAGCGGGATGAGTACCGGGGAGCTGTTTTTT.

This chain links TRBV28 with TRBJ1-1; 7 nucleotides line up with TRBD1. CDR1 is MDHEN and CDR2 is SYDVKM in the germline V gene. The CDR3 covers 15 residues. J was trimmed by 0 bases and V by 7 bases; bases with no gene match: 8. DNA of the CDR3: TGTGCCAGCATCCCGACAGGGCCTATGAACACTGAAGCTTTCTTT. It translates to CASIPTGPMNTEAFF.

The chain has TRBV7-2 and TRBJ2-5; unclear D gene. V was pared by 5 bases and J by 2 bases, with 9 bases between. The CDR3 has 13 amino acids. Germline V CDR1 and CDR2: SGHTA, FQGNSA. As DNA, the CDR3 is TGTGCCAGCAGCAGAGACAATCAAGAGACCCAGTACTTC. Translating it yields CASSRDNQETQYF.

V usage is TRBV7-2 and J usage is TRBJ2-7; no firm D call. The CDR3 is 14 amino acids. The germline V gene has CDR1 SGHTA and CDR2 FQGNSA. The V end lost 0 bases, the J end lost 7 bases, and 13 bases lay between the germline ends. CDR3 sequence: CASSLATAPWEQYF. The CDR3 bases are TGTGCCAGCAGCTTAGCCACAGCCCCTTGGGAGCAGTACTTC. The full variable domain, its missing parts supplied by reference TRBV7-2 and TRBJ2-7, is GAGVSQSPSNKVTEKGKDVELRCDPISGHTALYWYRQSLGQGLEFLIYFQGNSAPDKSGLPSDRFSAERTGGSVSTLTIQRTQQEDSAVYLCASSLATAPWEQYFGPGTRLTVT.

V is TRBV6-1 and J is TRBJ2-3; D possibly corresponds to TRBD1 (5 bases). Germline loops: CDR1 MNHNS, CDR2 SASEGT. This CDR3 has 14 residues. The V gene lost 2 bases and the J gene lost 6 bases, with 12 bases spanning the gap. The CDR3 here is CASSEPGFSDTQYF. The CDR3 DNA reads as TGTGCCAGCAGTGAACCAGGGTTTTCTGATACGCAGTATTTT.

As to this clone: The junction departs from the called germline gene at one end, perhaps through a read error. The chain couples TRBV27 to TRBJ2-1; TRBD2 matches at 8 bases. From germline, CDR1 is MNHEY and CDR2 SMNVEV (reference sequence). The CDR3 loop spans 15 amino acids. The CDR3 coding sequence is TGTGCCTGCAGTACTACTAGCGGAATTGCCAATGAGCAGTTCTTC. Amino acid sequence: CACSTTSGIANEQFF.

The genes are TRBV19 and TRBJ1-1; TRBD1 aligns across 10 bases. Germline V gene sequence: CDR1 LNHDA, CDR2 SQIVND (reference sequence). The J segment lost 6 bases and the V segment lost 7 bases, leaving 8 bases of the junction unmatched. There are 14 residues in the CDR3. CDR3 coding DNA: TGTGCCAGTATCCAACGACAGGGGGCTCCTGAAGCTTTCTTT. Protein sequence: CASIQRQGAPEAFF. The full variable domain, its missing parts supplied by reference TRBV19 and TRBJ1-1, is DGGITQSPKYLFRKEGQNVTLSCEQNLNHDAMYWYRQDPGQGLRLIYYSQIVNDFQKGDIAEGYSVSREKKESFPLTVTSAQKNPTAFYLCASIQRQGAPEAFFGQGTRLTVV.

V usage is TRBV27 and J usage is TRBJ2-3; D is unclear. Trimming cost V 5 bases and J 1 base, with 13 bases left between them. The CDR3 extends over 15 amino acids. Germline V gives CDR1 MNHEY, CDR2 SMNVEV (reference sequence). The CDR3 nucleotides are TGTGCCAGCAGTATCGGGTCTCGAGGCACAGATACGCAGTATTTT. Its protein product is CASSIGSRGTDTQYF.

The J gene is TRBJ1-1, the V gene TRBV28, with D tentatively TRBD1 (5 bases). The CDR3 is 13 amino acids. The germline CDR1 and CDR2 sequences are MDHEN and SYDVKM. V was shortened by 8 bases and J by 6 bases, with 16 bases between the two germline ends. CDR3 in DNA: TGTGCCAGCGTACGGGGGAGAGAGGCTGAAGCTTTCTTT. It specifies CASVRGREAEAFF.

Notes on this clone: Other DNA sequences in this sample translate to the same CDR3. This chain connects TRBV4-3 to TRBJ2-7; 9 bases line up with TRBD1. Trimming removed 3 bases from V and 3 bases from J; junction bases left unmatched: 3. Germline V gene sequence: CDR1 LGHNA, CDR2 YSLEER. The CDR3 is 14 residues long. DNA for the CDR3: TGCGCCAGCAGCCAGTCGACAGGGGGCTACGAGCAGTACTTC. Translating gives CASSQSTGGYEQYF.

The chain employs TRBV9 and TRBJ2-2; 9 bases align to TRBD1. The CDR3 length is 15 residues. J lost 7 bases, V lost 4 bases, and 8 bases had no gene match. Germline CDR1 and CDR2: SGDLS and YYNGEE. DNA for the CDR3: TGTGCCAGCAGCCCCACAGGGGGCAGGGACGGGGAGCTGTTTTTT. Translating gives CASSPTGGRDGELFF.

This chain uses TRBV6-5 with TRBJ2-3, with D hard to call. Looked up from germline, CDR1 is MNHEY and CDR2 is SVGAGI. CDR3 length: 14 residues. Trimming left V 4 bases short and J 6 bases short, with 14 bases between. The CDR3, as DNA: TGTGCCAGCAGTTCCTCTCAAGCCCCGGATACGCAGTATTTT. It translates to CASSSSQAPDTQYF.

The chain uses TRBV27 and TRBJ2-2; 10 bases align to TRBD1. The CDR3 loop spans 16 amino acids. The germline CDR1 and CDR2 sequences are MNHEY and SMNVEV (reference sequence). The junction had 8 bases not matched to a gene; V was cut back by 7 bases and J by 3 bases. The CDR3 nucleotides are TGTGCCAGCAACGACAGGGGGCTTGGCTACACCGGGGAGCTGTTTTTT. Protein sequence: CASNDRGLGYTGELFF.

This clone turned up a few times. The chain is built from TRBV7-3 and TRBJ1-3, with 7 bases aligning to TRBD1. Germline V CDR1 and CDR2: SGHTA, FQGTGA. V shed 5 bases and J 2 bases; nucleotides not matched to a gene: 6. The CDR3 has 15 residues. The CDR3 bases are TGTGCCAGCAGCGCAGCCGGGACAGCTGGAAACACCATATATTTT. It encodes CASSAAGTAGNTIYF.

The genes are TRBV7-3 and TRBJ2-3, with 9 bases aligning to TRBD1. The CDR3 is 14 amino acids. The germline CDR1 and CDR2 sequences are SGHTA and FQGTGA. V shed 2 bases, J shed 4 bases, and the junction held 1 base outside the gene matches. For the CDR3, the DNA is TGTGCCAGCAGCTTAGGGACAGGGCCAGATACGCAGTATTTT. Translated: CASSLGTGPDTQYF. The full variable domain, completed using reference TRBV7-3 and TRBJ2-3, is GAGVSQTPSNKVTEKGKYVELRCDPISGHTALYWYRQSLGQGPEFLIYFQGTGAADDSGLPNDRFFAVRPEGSVSTLKIQRTERGDSAVYLCASSLGTGPDTQYFGPGTRLTVL.

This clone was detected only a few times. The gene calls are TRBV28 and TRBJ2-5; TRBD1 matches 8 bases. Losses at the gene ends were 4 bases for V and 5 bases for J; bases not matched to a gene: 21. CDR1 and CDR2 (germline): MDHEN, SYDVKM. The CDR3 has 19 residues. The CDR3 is CASSSVYGKQGAHRETQYF. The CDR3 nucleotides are TGTGCCAGCAGTTCCGTATACGGGAAGCAGGGGGCGCATAGGGAGACCCAGTACTTC.

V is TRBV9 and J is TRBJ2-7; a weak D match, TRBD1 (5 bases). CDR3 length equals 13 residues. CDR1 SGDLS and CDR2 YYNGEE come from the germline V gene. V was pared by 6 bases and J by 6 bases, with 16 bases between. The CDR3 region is CASTRLQGGEQYF. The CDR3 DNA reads TGTGCCAGCACCCGTTTGCAGGGCGGCGAGCAGTACTTC.

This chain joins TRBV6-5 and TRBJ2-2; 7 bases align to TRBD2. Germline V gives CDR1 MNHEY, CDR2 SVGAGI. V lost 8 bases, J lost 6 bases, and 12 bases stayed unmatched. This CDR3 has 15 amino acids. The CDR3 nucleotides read TGTGCCAGCTCCGGGTCTGGAGGGAGGGCCGGGGAGCTGTTTTTT. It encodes CASSGSGGRAGELFF.

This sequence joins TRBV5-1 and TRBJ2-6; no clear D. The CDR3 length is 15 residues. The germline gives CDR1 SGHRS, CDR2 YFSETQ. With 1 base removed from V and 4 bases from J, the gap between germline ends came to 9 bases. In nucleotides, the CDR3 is TGCGCCAGCAGCTTGACGATACTAGGGGCCAACGTCCTGACTTTC. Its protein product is CASSLTILGANVLTF.

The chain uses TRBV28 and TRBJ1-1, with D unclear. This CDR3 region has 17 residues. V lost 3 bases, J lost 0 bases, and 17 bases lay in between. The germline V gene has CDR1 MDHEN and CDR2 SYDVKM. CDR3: CASSLGAQPALNTEAFF. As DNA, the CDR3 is TGTGCCAGCAGTTTGGGAGCCCAACCAGCCCTGAACACTGAAGCTTTCTTT.

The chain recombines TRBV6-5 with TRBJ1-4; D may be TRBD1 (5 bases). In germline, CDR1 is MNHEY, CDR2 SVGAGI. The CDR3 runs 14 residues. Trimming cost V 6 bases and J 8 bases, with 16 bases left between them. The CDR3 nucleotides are TGTGCCAGCAGCCCCGGGAGGGGATGGGAAAAACTGTTTTTT. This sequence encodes CASSPGRGWEKLFF.

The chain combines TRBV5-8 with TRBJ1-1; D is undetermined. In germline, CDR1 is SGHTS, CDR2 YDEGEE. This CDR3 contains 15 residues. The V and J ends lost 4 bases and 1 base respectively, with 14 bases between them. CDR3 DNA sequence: TGTGCCAGCAGCCTGTATCGGGCGGGGAACACTGAAGCTTTCTTT. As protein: CASSLYRAGNTEAFF.